This TCR beta chain was identified during a study of blood T cell repertoires in COVID-19. At the level of the study: PBMCs, B-cell-depleted T cells, or T cells were the source of the cDNA or gDNA that made up the material.

The repertoire was sequenced with immunoSEQ multiplex PCR; TCRdb's copy has only in-frame clones and lacks some. This table holds 90,000 to 120,000 clones, approximately 87% found once. V was cut by 1 base and J by 11 bases, with 11 bases left in between. Germline V gene sequence: CDR1 MNHNS, CDR2 SASEGT. This CDR3 spans 12 amino acids. On this clone: Different DNA sequences within this sample yield the same CDR3.

The TCR comes from a man aged 50-60 years with acute or convalescent COVID-19. The sample was peripheral blood. The chain couples TRBV6-1 to TRBJ1-1, with no clear D. In nucleotides, the CDR3 is TGTGCCAGCAGTGAAGGGCGGGGTCGGGCTTTCTTT. Protein sequence: CASSEGRGRAFF.